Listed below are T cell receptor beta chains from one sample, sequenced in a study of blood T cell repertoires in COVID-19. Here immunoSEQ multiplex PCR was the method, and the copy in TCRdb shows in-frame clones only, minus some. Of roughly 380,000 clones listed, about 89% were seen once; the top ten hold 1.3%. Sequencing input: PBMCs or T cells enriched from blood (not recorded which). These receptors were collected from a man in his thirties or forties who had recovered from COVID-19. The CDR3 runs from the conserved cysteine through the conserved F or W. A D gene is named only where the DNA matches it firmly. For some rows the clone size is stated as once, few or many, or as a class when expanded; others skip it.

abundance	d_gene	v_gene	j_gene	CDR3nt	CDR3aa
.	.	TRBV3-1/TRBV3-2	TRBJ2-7	TGTGCCAGCAGCCAGGGCAACGAGCAGTACTTC	CASSQGNEQYF
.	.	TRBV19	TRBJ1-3	TGTGCCAGTAGTAGATCCGCGTTCGTTACTGGAAACACCATATATTTT	CASSRSAFVTGNTIYF
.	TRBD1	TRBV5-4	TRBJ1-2	TGTGCCAGCAGATACACAGGGGACTATGGCTACACCTTC	CASRYTGDYGYTF
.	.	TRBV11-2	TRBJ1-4	TGTGCCAGCAGCTTAGGCAGGGAAAAACTGTTTTTT	CASSLGREKLFF
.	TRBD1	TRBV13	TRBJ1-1	TGTGCCAGCAGCTTAGGCAAAGGACAGGGGTGGGACACTGAAGCTTTCTTT	CASSLGKGQGWDTEAFF
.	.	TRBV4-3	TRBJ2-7	TGCGCCAGCAGCCAAGGAATGGCGAAACAGGCCATCTTCCTGCAGTACTTC	CASSQGMAKQAIFLQYF
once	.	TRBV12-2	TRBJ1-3	TGTGCAAGTCGCTTGCGACAGGGGGGATCTGGAAACACCATATATTTT	CASRLRQGGSGNTIYF
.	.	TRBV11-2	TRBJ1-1	TGTGCCAGCAGCTACCCAGAGGGCGCGGGTCCGAACACTGAAGCTTTCTTT	CASSYPEGAGPNTEAFF
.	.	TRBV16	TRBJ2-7	TGTGCCAGCAGCCAGGGGGGGCCCGAGCAGTACTTC	CASSQGGPEQYF
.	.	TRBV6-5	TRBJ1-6	TGTGCCAGCAGTTACACAGTCAGAGGGCCACCCCTCCACTTT	CASSYTVRGPPLHF
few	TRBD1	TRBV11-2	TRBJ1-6	TGTGCCAGCAGCCTCGCCGGGACAGCTAATTCACCCCTCCACTTT	CASSLAGTANSPLHF
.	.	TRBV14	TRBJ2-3	TGTGCCAGCAGCCGACTGAGGAGTAGCACAGATACGCAGTATTTT	CASSRLRSSTDTQYF
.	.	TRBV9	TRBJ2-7	TGTGCCAGCAGCGTAAGGAACCCGTGGGAAATCAGGCGGGCAGACTCCTACGAGCAGTACTTC	CASSVRNPWEIRRADSYEQYF
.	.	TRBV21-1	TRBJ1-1	TGTGCCAGCAGCAAACTCCCCCGACTGATTGGGAACACTGAAGCTTTCTTT	CASSKLPRLIGNTEAFF
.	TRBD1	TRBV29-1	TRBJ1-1	TGCAGCGTCTACAGGGGAGAAGCTTTCTTT	CSVYRGEAFF
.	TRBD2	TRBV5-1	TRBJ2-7	TGCGCCAGCAGCTTGGTCCCTAGCGGGGGGGTCTACGAGCAGTACTTC	CASSLVPSGGVYEQYF
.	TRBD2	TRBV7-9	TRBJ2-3	TGTGCCAGCAGCTTCGTAGCGGGAGTTCTGGATACGCAGTATTTT	CASSFVAGVLDTQYF
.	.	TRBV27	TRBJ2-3	TGTGCCAGCAGTTCCCCTAGGTGGCCGAGCACAGATACGCAGTATTTT	CASSSPRWPSTDTQYF
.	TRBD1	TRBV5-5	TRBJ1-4	TGTGCCAGCAGCTTTGGACAGGATAATGAAAAACTGTTTTTT	CASSFGQDNEKLFF
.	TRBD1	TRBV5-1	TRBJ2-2	TGCGCCAGCAGCACGGGACAGGGTATCGGGGAGCTGTTTTTT	CASSTGQGIGELFF
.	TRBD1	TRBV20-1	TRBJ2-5	TGCAGTGCTAGTGGGCCGGGACAGGGGTACCAAGAGACCCAGTACTTC	CSASGPGQGYQETQYF
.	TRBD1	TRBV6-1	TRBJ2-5	TGTGCCAGCAGTGAAGCGCCGGACAGGCGAGAGACCCAGTACTTC	CASSEAPDRRETQYF
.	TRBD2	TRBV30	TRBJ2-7	TGTGCCTGGAGTTCGGGAGGGCGAGCCTACGAGCAGTACTTC	CAWSSGGRAYEQYF
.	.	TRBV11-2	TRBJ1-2	TGTGCCAGCAGCTTAGACTGGACAGACTATGGCTACACCTTC	CASSLDWTDYGYTF
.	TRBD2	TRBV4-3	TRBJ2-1	TGCGCCAGCAGCCAATCTAGCGGGGGCCTCGCGGGGCAGTTCTTC	CASSQSSGGLAGQFF
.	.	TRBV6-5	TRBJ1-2	TGTGCCAGCACCACAGGGTTGTTCGATGGCTACACCTTC	CASTTGLFDGYTF
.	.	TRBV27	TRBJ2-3	TGTGCCAGCGGGCGAACTCATACGCAGTATTTT	CASGRTHTQYF
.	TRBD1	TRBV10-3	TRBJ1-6	TGTGCCATCAGGACGGGACAGGGTAATTCACCCCTCCACTTT	CAIRTGQGNSPLHF
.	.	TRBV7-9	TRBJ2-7	TGTGCCAGCAGCTTCCCAGATACTAGACCAGACGAGCAGTACTTC	CASSFPDTRPDEQYF
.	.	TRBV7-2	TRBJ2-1	TGTGCCAGCAGCTTTCCCGGCGGGGTGGACAATGAGCAGTTCTTC	CASSFPGGVDNEQFF
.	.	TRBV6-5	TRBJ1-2	TGTGCCAGCAGATTGCAGGGTAGGGGAGGCTACACCTTC	CASRLQGRGGYTF
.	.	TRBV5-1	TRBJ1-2	TGCGCCAGCAGCTTTAATGGGGCTAGGGGCTACACCTTC	CASSFNGARGYTF
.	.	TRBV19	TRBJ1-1	TGTGCCATTATCTACAGCAACACTGAAGCTTTCTTT	CAIIYSNTEAFF
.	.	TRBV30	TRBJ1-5	TGTGCCTGGAGTGCCCGAGCGGGCAATCAGCCCCAGCATTTT	CAWSARAGNQPQHF
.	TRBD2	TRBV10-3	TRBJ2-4	TGTGCCATCAGACCGGGACTAGCGGGGGGGCCGGCCAAAAACATTCAGTACTTC	CAIRPGLAGGPAKNIQYF
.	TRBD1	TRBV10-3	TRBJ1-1	TGTGCCACCTTACAGGGGGAGAACACTGAAGCTTTCTTT	CATLQGENTEAFF
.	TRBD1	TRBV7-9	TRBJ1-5	TGTGCCAGCAGCCGCGACCTAGGGGGCGAGCAGCCCCAGCATTTT	CASSRDLGGEQPQHF
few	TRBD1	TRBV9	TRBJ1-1	TGTGCCAGCAGCGCAGGGGGCACTGAAGCTTTCTTT	CASSAGGTEAFF
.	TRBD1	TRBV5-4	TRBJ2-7	TGTGCCAGCAGCTTCGTAGGACAGGACTACGAGCAGTACTTC	CASSFVGQDYEQYF
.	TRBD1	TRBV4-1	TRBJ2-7	TGCGCCAGCAGCCAAAAACCCCAGGGACAGGGGCCCTACGAGCAGTACTTC	CASSQKPQGQGPYEQYF
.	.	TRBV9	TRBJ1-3	TGTGCCAGCAGCGGGTCAGTTGGAAACACCATATATTTT	CASSGSVGNTIYF
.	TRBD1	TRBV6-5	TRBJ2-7	TGTGCCAGCAGTTACCCCGGACAGGGTGGAATGTCTGAGCAGTACTTC	CASSYPGQGGMSEQYF
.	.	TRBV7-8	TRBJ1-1	TGTGCCAGCAGCTTAGTCCCTAGGATGGGGAGGAACACTGAAGCTTTCTTT	CASSLVPRMGRNTEAFF
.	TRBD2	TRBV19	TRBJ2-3	TGTGCCAGTAGTTTAAAGCGGGGGGGGATGGATACGCAGTATTTT	CASSLKRGGMDTQYF
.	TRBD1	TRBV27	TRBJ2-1	TGTGCCAGCAGCTCCGGGACAGGGGTCTACAATGAGCAGTTCTTC	CASSSGTGVYNEQFF
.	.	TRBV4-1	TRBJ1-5	TGCGCCAGCAGCCAAGATCCGCCCGGCGGATTCAATCAGCCCCAGCATTTT	CASSQDPPGGFNQPQHF
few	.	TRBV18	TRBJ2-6	TGTGCCAGCTCACCAGTAAACGGGGGAAGGAGCTCTGGGGCCAACGTCCTGACTTTC	CASSPVNGGRSSGANVLTF
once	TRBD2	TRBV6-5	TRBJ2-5	TGTGCCAGCTTTACTAGCGGTAGGGAGACCCAGTACTTC	CASFTSGRETQYF
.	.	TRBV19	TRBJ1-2	TGTGCCACTCAGGACCGCAGGGGAGATGGCTACACCTTC	CATQDRRGDGYTF
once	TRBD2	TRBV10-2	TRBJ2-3	TGCGCCAGCAGAGCATCCTCATCTATAGCGGGGTATAGAGATACGCAGTATTTT	CASRASSSIAGYRDTQYF
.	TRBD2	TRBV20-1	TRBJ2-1	TGCAGTGCTGGAACAGCGGGGGGTAGGTTCTTC	CSAGTAGGRFF
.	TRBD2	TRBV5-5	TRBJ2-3	TGTGCCAGCAGCTCCAGACTAGCGGGGGTGACAGATACGCAGTATTTT	CASSSRLAGVTDTQYF